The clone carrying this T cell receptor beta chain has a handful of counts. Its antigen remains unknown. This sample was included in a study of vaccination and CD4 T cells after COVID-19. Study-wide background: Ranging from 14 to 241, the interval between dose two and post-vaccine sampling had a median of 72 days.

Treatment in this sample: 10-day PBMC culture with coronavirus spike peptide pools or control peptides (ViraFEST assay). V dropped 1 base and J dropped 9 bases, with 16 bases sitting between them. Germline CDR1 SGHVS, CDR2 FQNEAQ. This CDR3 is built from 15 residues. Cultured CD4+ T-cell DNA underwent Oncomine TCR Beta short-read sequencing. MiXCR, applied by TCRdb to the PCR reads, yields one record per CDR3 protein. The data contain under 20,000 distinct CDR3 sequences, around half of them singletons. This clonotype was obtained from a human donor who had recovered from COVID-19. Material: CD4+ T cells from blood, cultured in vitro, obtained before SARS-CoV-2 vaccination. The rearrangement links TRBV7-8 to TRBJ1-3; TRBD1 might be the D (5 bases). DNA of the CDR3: TGTGCCAGCAGCTTAGAGATCTACCTGGGGGGCACCATATATTTT. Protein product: CASSLEIYLGGTIYF.